This entry features one TCR beta chain sequence. Unique molecular identifiers were built into the TCRbeta library. TCRdb analysed the PCR reads with MiXCR anew, one entry per CDR3 protein. The sample has some 500,000 distinct CDR3 sequences, about 17% seen once. The data derive from a study of T-cell reconstitution after alpha-beta-depleted transplantation in children. CDR3 size: 16 residues. V was clipped by 5 bases and J by 15 bases; unmatched bases: 16. Germline values: CDR1 KGHDR, CDR2 SFDVKD. The origin of this receptor is a human donor who donated a stem cell graft to a child with acute lymphoblastic leukemia. The chain joins TRBV24-1 to TRBJ2-1; 12 bases map to TRBD2. The sample consisted of PBMCs from the stem cell graft donor, taken from the stem cell graft. CDR3 nucleotide sequence: TGTGCCACCAGTGGATCCCCCTCTAGCGGGAGGGCCCTTAGGTTCTTC. This sequence encodes CATSGSPSSGRALRFF.